These 8 T cell receptor beta chains share one sample of origin, sequenced in a study of blood T cell repertoires in COVID-19. Sequenced by immunoSEQ multiplex PCR; TCRdb stores in-frame clones only, minus some. The table lists under 250,000 clones, around nine tenths of them singletons, with under 7% in the top ten. Sequencing was done on a sample of peripheral blood. The receptor source for this set is a man aged 55 to 69 who had recovered from COVID-19.

The gene calls are TRBV20-1 and TRBJ1-3; 9 nucleotides align to TRBD1. The CDR3 length is 14 residues. Germline CDR1 is DFQATT and CDR2 is SNEGSKA (reference sequence). After removal of 3 bases from V and 5 bases from J, the junction contained 5 bases not matched to a gene. CDR3 sequence (DNA): TGCAGTGCTAGTAGGACAGGGGAAAGAAACACCATATATTTT. Encoded protein: CSASRTGERNTIYF.

The chain joins TRBV28 to TRBJ1-6; D remains ambiguous. Trimming took off 7 bases at V and 3 bases at J, with 19 bases between the two ends. CDR3 length: 17 amino acids. The germline V gene has CDR1 MDHEN and CDR2 SYDVKM. The CDR3 region is CASIKRNSVVYNSPLHF. CDR3 DNA: TGTGCCAGCATAAAGCGGAACAGCGTAGTCTATAATTCACCCCTCCACTTT.

This clone was counted a few times. The gene calls are TRBV7-8 and TRBJ1-1, with 8 bases matching TRBD1. CDR3 length: 15 residues. Germline CDR1 reads SGHVS; CDR2 reads FQNEAQ. V shed 4 bases, J shed 5 bases, and the junction held 9 bases outside the gene matches. The CDR3 here is CASSSLRGRNTEAFF. The CDR3 DNA sequence: TGTGCCAGCAGCTCCCTCAGGGGGCGAAATACTGAAGCTTTCTTT.

This clone is a singleton in its sample. The genes are TRBV6-5 and TRBJ2-2; a possible D gene is TRBD2 (5 bases). V shed 5 bases and J shed 5 bases, with 12 bases lying between them. Germline CDR1 reads MNHEY; CDR2 reads SVGAGI. The CDR3 covers 14 residues. The CDR3 DNA reads TGTGCCAGCAGTCGTCTAGCAGCAACCGGGGAGCTGTTTTTT. This translates into CASSRLAATGELFF.

In this sample, this clone turned up once. J is TRBJ2-3 and V is TRBV27, with D perhaps matching TRBD1 (6 bases). This CDR3 region has 14 residues. From germline, CDR1 is MNHEY and CDR2 SMNVEV (reference sequence). CDR3 sequence: CATIADRSTDTQYF. CDR3 nucleotide sequence: TGTGCGACTATTGCGGACAGAAGCACAGATACGCAGTATTTT.

This clone was picked up one time. The chain employs TRBV28 and TRBJ1-2; tentatively, D is TRBD1 (5 bases). Germline-derived CDR1 and CDR2 are MDHEN and SYDVKM. Trimming removed 9 bases at V and 4 bases at J, with 21 bases between. This CDR3 is 15 amino acids long. This chain's CDR3 is CASSPTARGIYGYTF. In nucleotides, the CDR3 is TGTGCCAGTTCCCCCACTGCCCGGGGGATCTATGGCTACACCTTC.

CDR3 sequence reads: CASRLKGAPGDTDTQYF. The CDR3 nucleotides are TGTGCCAGCAGGCTTAAAGGGGCGCCAGGAGACACAGATACGCAGTATTTT. This chain joins TRBV21-1 and TRBJ2-3; the listed D gene, TRBD1, was not tested against the DNA. TRBV21-1 is a recognized pseudogene. The CDR3 is made up of 17 amino acids.

The J gene is TRBJ2-7, the V gene TRBV5-4, with TRBD1 identical over 9 bases. In germline, CDR1 is SGHNT, CDR2 YYREEE (reference sequence). Germline trimming cut 4 bases from V and 5 bases from J; bases unmatched to any gene: 7. The CDR3 length is 14 residues. The CDR3 DNA is TGTGCCAGCAGCCCACCGGACAGGGGAGACGAGCAGTACTTC. This translates into CASSPPDRGDEQYF.